These 7 T cell receptor beta chains share one sample of origin, sequenced in a study of CD8 T cells in ankylosing spondylitis. Via MiXCR, TCRdb re-called the 5' RACE reads, giving one row per CDR3 protein. The sample contains about 540,000 distinct CDR3 sequences, 12% of which appear only once. Study observations and caveats: Typical of ankylosing spondylitis blood, it appeared, was a TCR beta motif of eight highly homologous variants.

The antigens of these receptors remain unknown. Sequences were obtained from blood, either unsorted or a sorted T cell fraction (not recorded which). All receptors come from a male donor with ankylosing spondylitis.

The CDR3 loop reads CASSLDGTSGRGEQFF. The DNA for the CDR3 is TGTGCCAGCAGCTTAGATGGGACTAGCGGGAGAGGTGAGCAGTTCTTC. This chain joins TRBV11-2 and TRBJ2-1; 14 bases agree with TRBD2. V shed 0 bases and J 9 bases; nucleotides not matched to a gene: 4. The CDR3 consists of 16 residues. In germline, CDR1 is SGHAT, CDR2 FQNNGV.

The J gene is TRBJ1-1, the V gene TRBV20-1; D is unclear. CDR1 DFQATT and CDR2 SNEGSKA come from the germline V gene (reference sequence). This CDR3 spans 12 amino acids. Trimming left V 7 bases short and J 0 bases short, with 9 bases between. CDR3 amino acids: CSGLTMNTEAFF. CDR3 DNA sequence: TGCAGTGGGCTTACTATGAACACTGAAGCTTTCTTT.

This clonotype showed up many times. This chain uses TRBV2 with TRBJ2-5; D is uncertain. The V and J ends lost 7 bases and 4 bases respectively, with 19 bases between them. Germline V lookup: CDR1 SNHLY, CDR2 FYNNEI. The CDR3 spans 15 residues. The CDR3, as DNA: TGTGCCAGCACGTCCAATCCGGCCCCGGTAGAGACCCAGTACTTC. Protein: CASTSNPAPVETQYF.

The chain carries TRBV7-9 and TRBJ2-1, with TRBD2 matching 9 bases. CDR1 is SEHNR, CDR2 FQNEAQ, per germline (reference sequence). The CDR3 has 12 amino acids. Trimming took 8 bases from V and 7 from J; bases not matched to a gene: 3. CDR3 DNA sequence: TGTGCCAGCGATAGCGGGAGTAATGAGCAGTTCTTC. It translates to CASDSGSNEQFF.

This clonotype was picked up a small number of times. The V gene is TRBV29-1, the J gene TRBJ2-1; D unclear. CDR3 length: 14 amino acids. CDR1 and CDR2 (germline): SQVTM, ANQGSEA. Between the trimmed V and J ends, which lost 6 bases and 0 bases, there was a span of 12 bases. The DNA of the CDR3 is TGCAGCGTAATGGGCGGAAGCTCCTACAATGAGCAGTTCTTC. This gives the protein CSVMGGSSYNEQFF.

V and J are TRBV5-1 and TRBJ2-2, with 8 bases aligning to TRBD1. CDR3 length equals 14 residues. From germline, CDR1 is SGHRS and CDR2 YFSETQ. The V gene end was trimmed by 7 bases and the J gene end by 6 bases; junction bases not matched to a gene: 8. CDR3 loop: CASYQGAVAGELFF. The CDR3 nucleotides read TGCGCCAGCTACCAGGGGGCGGTCGCCGGGGAGCTGTTTTTT. The whole variable domain, filled in from reference TRBV5-1 and TRBJ2-2, reads KAGVTQTPRYLIKTRGQQVTLSCSPISGHRSVSWYQQTPGQGLQFLFEYFSETQRNKGNFPGRFSGRQFSNSRSEMNVSTLELGDSALYLCASYQGAVAGELFFGEGSRLTVL.

This clonotype occurred a few times. J is TRBJ2-3 and V is TRBV4-1, with 8 bases fitting TRBD2. Germline V gene data show CDR1 as MGHRA and CDR2 as YSYEKL. The CDR3 has 15 amino acids. The ends lost 5 bases at V and 3 bases at J; junction bases unmatched: 7. CDR3 coding DNA: TGCGCCAGCAGCAGCTTAGCGGGAACGACAGATACGCAGTATTTT. It codes for CASSSLAGTTDTQYF.